This entry concerns a single T cell receptor beta chain. Its antigen remains unknown. This sample is part of a study of CD8+CD57+ T cells in acquired aplastic anemia. At the level of the study: Isolated CD4+ and CD8+ cells, once sorted, yielded DNA averaging around 3.1 ug.

This CDR3 is built from 13 residues. With 1 base removed from V and 5 bases from J, the gap between germline ends came to 7 bases. CDR1 SGHVS and CDR2 FNYEAQ come from the germline V gene. In patients chosen for sequencing, flow cytometry had shown CD8+CD57+ cell expansion. By the time of blood sampling, patients had still received no therapy. The study's findings and limits: There were over 25 CD8+ CDR3 sequences that occurred in both patients and controls.

CDR3 and TCR beta VDJ profiling relied on genomic DNA as the template. TCRdb called the reads again in MiXCR, with one record for every CDR3 protein. The sample lists about 160,000 distinct CDR3 sequences; 71% were seen once. The receptor was derived from a human donor with aplastic anemia. The rearrangement uses TRBV7-6 and TRBJ2-3; D remains unclear. The sample comprised sorted CD4+, CD8+, or CD8+CD57+ T cells (not recorded which) from PBMCs. CDR3 sequence: CASSLGPEDTQYF. The CDR3 DNA reads as TGTGCCAGCAGCTTAGGTCCGGAAGATACGCAGTATTTT.